This T cell receptor beta chain was recorded in a study of blood T cell repertoires in COVID-19. Turning to the study itself: The United States, Italy and Spain were the sources of the acute and convalescent COVID-19 samples.

The CDR3 sequence is 11 residues long. V was trimmed by 4 bases and J by 2 bases, leaving 6 bases between them. CDR1 and CDR2 from the germline V gene are SQVTM and ANQGSEA. The method was immunoSEQ multiplex PCR; TCRdb's version includes in-frame clones alone and lacks a portion of them. Of tens of thousands of clones in the sample, 70% to 90% were seen once. The chain is built from TRBV29-1 and TRBJ2-7; no definite D call. The source is a human donor in a cohort sampled during active COVID-19. The material sequenced was peripheral blood. The CDR3 loop is CSVGLTYEQYF. The CDR3 DNA follows: TGCAGCGTTGGACTGACCTACGAGCAGTACTTC.